Following are 32 T cell receptor beta chains from one sample sequenced in a study of T-cell memory formation after mild COVID-19. A single record per CDR3 protein comes from TCRdb applying MiXCR to the 5' RACE reads. The sample lists some 350,000 distinct CDR3 sequences, 10% to 15% occurring once. The sample was PBMCs or a T cell subset sorted from them (not recorded which). All receptors derive from a man aged 18 to 29 who had mild COVID-19 (a few samples of this study predate the infection). Cell type and time point are not known.

V usage is TRBV20-1 and J usage is TRBJ2-3; D remains ambiguous. The CDR3 consists of 11 residues. Per germline, CDR1 DFQATT and CDR2 SNEGSKA (reference sequence). The germline V and J ends were trimmed by 5 bases and 4 bases, with 7 bases remaining between them. The CDR3 loop reads CSAYYPDTQYF. The DNA for the CDR3 is TGCAGTGCTTATTACCCAGATACGCAGTATTTT.

This clonotype was seen more than once but under ten times. The V call is TRBV20-1, the J call TRBJ2-3; 12 bases are shared with TRBD2. The CDR3 runs to 17 residues. Germline V gives CDR1 DFQATT, CDR2 SNEGSKA (reference sequence). The V and J ends lost 6 bases and 4 bases, in that order; junction bases with no gene match: 14. CDR3 protein: CSAEVPLAGGPADTQYF. DNA of the CDR3: TGCAGTGCCGAAGTACCCCTAGCGGGGGGGCCCGCAGATACGCAGTATTTT.

The V call is TRBV7-3, the J call TRBJ2-3, with D perhaps TRBD1 or TRBD2 (5 bases each). Trimming stripped 5 bases from V and 1 base from J, with 13 bases between. CDR1 SGHTA and CDR2 FQGTGA come from the germline V gene. There are 15 residues in the CDR3. The CDR3 DNA sequence: TGTGCCAGCAGCCGGACGAGGGGAGGCACAGATACGCAGTATTTT. It is translated as CASSRTRGGTDTQYF.

The chain uses TRBV7-2 and TRBJ1-6; 7 bases fit TRBD1. Germline-derived CDR1 and CDR2 are SGHTA and FQGNSA. The CDR3 runs to 15 residues. The J segment lost 10 bases and the V segment lost 3 bases, leaving 9 bases of the junction unmatched. The CDR3 spells CASSLTGMGESPLHF. DNA of the CDR3: TGTGCCAGCAGCTTGACAGGGATGGGGGAGTCACCCCTCCACTTT.

The chain is built from TRBV12-3 or TRBV12-4 and TRBJ1-5; D call uncertain. CDR3 size: 14 residues. Trimming took off 6 bases at V and 2 bases at J, with 11 bases between the two ends. In nucleotides, the CDR3 is TGTGCCAGCAGGCTCGGGAATCGCAATCAGCCCCAGCATTTT. Translated, it gives CASRLGNRNQPQHF.

This chain joins TRBV27 and TRBJ2-7, with D perhaps assigned TRBD1 or TRBD2 (5 bases each). The CDR3 covers 17 residues. The V end was cut by 5 bases, the J end by 1 base, with 21 bases between. Germline V gives CDR1 MNHEY, CDR2 SMNVEV (reference sequence). For the CDR3, the DNA is TGTGCCAGCAGTCCAATTCCTCAGGGTTGGGGGTCCTACGAGCAGTACGTC. This encodes CASSPIPQGWGSYEQYV.

This sequence joins TRBV20-1 and TRBJ1-2, with a tentative D call TRBD1 (5 bases). The CDR3 has 13 amino acids. Germline V gives CDR1 DFQATT, CDR2 SNEGSKA (reference sequence). The CDR3, as DNA: TGCAGACCGACGGGGACGGAGAACTATGGCTACACCTTC. This gives the protein CRPTGTENYGYTF.

In its sample, this clonotype was seen many times. This chain joins TRBV5-1 and TRBJ2-2, with D uncertain. Germline V gene sequence: CDR1 SGHRS, CDR2 YFSETQ. The CDR3 length is 14 residues. The V end was cut by 2 bases, the J end by 4 bases, with 9 bases between. DNA of the CDR3: TGCGCCAGCAGCTTTGTAGGAACCACCGGGGAGCTGTTTTTT. The encoded protein is CASSFVGTTGELFF.

The chain is built from TRBV5-1 and TRBJ2-5; 9 bases match TRBD1. Germline values: CDR1 SGHRS, CDR2 YFSETQ. Trimming removed 4 bases from V and 4 bases from J; junction bases left unmatched: 2. This CDR3 has 13 amino acids. Here the CDR3 DNA reads TGCGCCAGCAGCGACAGGGGGAGAGAGACCCAGTACTTC. It codes for CASSDRGRETQYF.

This clonotype was counted many times. This rearrangement joins TRBV4-3 to TRBJ1-6; no firm D call. Germline loops: CDR1 LGHNA, CDR2 YSLEER. V lost 0 bases, J lost 8 bases, and 8 bases lay in between. The CDR3 contains 14 residues. CDR3 residues: CASSQDGRDSPLHF. Written as DNA, the CDR3 is TGCGCCAGCAGCCAAGACGGGAGGGATTCACCCCTCCACTTT.

In its sample, this clonotype was seen a few times. The chain is built from TRBV5-1 and TRBJ2-3, with D possibly matching TRBD1 (5 bases). The CDR3 covers 14 residues. Germline lookup yields CDR1 SGHRS and CDR2 YFSETQ. Trimming removed 7 bases at V and 0 bases at J, with 12 bases between. Here the CDR3 reads CASGRGTSTDTQYF. In DNA, the CDR3 is TGCGCCAGCGGAAGGGGTACTAGCACAGATACGCAGTATTTT.

There are many counts of this clonotype. This rearrangement joins TRBV6-2 or TRBV6-3 to TRBJ2-5; no firm D call. CDR1 is MNHEY, CDR2 SVGEGT, per germline. The CDR3 contains 12 residues. With 2 bases removed from V and 6 bases from J, the gap between germline ends came to 7 bases. CDR3 in amino acids: CASSYPEQTQYF. CDR3 coding DNA: TGTGCCAGCAGTTACCCGGAACAGACCCAGTACTTC.

This clonotype has only a few counts. The rearrangement joins TRBV9 to TRBJ1-2; TRBD1 matches 8 bases. The CDR3 is 15 residues long. V shed 6 bases and J 0 bases; nucleotides not matched to a gene: 7. Germline loops: CDR1 SGDLS, CDR2 YYNGEE. CDR3 bases: TGTGCCAGCACCAACAGGGGGACAGCTAACTATGGCTACACCTTC. This translates into CASTNRGTANYGYTF.

The CDR3 DNA reads TGTGCCAGCAGACTAGCGGATAAAGAGACCCAGTACTTC. It translates to CASRLADKETQYF. J is TRBJ2-5 and V is TRBV12-3 or TRBV12-4, with 8 bases lining up with TRBD2. The trim removed 6 bases at V and 3 bases at J, leaving 3 bases unmatched. The CDR3 covers 13 residues.

This clonotype was seen only a few times. The V call is TRBV15, the J call TRBJ2-5, with D possibly being TRBD2 (6 bases). The germline CDR1 and CDR2 sequences are LNHNV and YYDKDF (reference sequence). Trimming cost V 7 bases and J 3 bases, with 9 bases left between them. There are 12 residues in the CDR3. The CDR3 is CATKRGEETQYF. CDR3 nucleotides: TGTGCCACCAAGCGCGGGGAAGAGACCCAGTACTTC.

V usage is TRBV29-1 and J usage is TRBJ2-7; 8 bases are shared with TRBD2. Germline CDR1 and CDR2: SQVTM and ANQGSEA. The V gene end was trimmed by 7 bases and the J gene end by 2 bases; junction bases not matched to a gene: 10. This CDR3 region has 14 residues. CDR3 residues: CSALHPGGTYEQYF. In nucleotides, the CDR3 is TGCAGCGCCCTTCACCCGGGGGGGACCTACGAGCAGTACTTC.

This clonotype has at least ten counts. V usage is TRBV20-1 and J usage is TRBJ2-3, with 8 bases aligning to TRBD1. The CDR3 has 13 amino acids. V lost 5 bases and J lost 4; bases outside the gene matches: 5. CDR1 DFQATT and CDR2 SNEGSKA come from the germline V gene (reference sequence). CDR3 protein: CSAHGQGADTQYF. CDR3 DNA: TGCAGTGCTCACGGACAGGGCGCAGATACGCAGTATTTT.

In this sample, this clonotype turned up a few times. The CDR3 spells CASKGGRYSYGYTF. CDR3 coding DNA: TGTGCCAGTAAAGGGGGCAGATACAGCTATGGCTACACCTTC. This chain joins TRBV6-5 and TRBJ1-2, with 7 positions matching TRBD1. The CDR3 sequence is 14 residues long. Trimming took 9 bases from V and 4 from J; bases not matched to a gene: 11. In germline, CDR1 is MNHEY, CDR2 SVGAGI.

This clonotype turned up a few times. The V call is TRBV9, the J call TRBJ2-2; 8 positions agree with TRBD2. Germline assignment: CDR1 SGDLS and CDR2 YYNGEE. After removal of 0 bases from V and 10 bases from J, the junction contained 11 bases not matched to a gene. The length of the CDR3 is 16 residues. CDR3 residues: CASSVDRGGVGEELFF. CDR3 sequence (DNA): TGTGCCAGCAGCGTAGACCGGGGGGGCGTAGGAGAGGAGCTGTTTTTT.

The chain uses TRBV7-2 and TRBJ1-2; possibly TRBD1 for D (6 bases). Trimming shortened V by 2 bases and J by 8 bases, and 18 bases separated the two germline ends. Germline loops: CDR1 SGHTA, CDR2 FQGNSA. The CDR3 runs 15 residues. The CDR3 DNA reads TGTGCCAGCAGCTTACGGGACACCTCAGTGGGGGGCTACACCTTC. Translated, it gives CASSLRDTSVGGYTF.

This clonotype was seen only a few times. The chain uses TRBV5-6 and TRBJ2-3; D might be TRBD2 (5 bases). V lost 0 bases, J lost 3 bases, and 17 bases lay in between. Germline V gene lookup returns CDR1 SGHDT and CDR2 YYEEEE. The CDR3 spans 17 residues. The CDR3 DNA reads as TGTGCCAGCAGCTTGGCCGGGATCACGGTGTTTACAGATACGCAGTATTTT. It specifies CASSLAGITVFTDTQYF.

The rearrangement links TRBV7-2 to TRBJ2-3, with D possibly TRBD2 on 6 matching bases. Germline loops: CDR1 SGHTA, CDR2 FQGNSA. V was clipped by 1 base and J by 0 bases, with 14 bases between them. This CDR3 has 17 residues. CDR3 sequence (DNA): TGTGCCAGCAGCTTAGTTATGCGGGGCCCTAGCACAGATACGCAGTATTTT. This sequence encodes CASSLVMRGPSTDTQYF.

This clonotype was seen a few times. The chain has TRBV7-9 and TRBJ2-7, with D unresolved. The germline V and J ends were trimmed by 5 bases and 5 bases, with 10 bases remaining between them. The CDR3 sequence is 12 residues long. The germline gives CDR1 SEHNR, CDR2 FQNEAQ (reference sequence). DNA of the CDR3: TGTGCCAGCAGCAGCGATCAGCACGAGCAGTACGTC. It translates to CASSSDQHEQYV.

The chain couples TRBV7-3 to TRBJ2-5; 11 nucleotides align to TRBD2. Germline V lookup: CDR1 SGHTA, CDR2 FQGTGA. V shed 8 bases, J shed 5 bases, and the junction held 10 bases outside the gene matches. The CDR3 runs 15 residues. CDR3 nucleotides: TGTGCCAGCGCTCGGACTAGCGGGCCTCCGGAGACCCAGTACTTC. It specifies CASARTSGPPETQYF.

This clonotype was counted ten times or more. This chain connects TRBV19 to TRBJ1-1, with 9 positions matching TRBD1. Germline V CDR1 and CDR2: LNHDA, SQIVND (reference sequence). CDR3 length equals 14 residues. V lost 6 bases and J lost 0; bases outside the gene matches: 2. CDR3 in amino acids: CASSRQGVNTEAFF. For the CDR3, the DNA is TGTGCCAGTAGCAGACAGGGGGTGAACACTGAAGCTTTCTTT.

This clonotype was counted a few times. The chain couples TRBV7-3 to TRBJ2-1; 15 nucleotides agree with TRBD2. V shed 3 bases and J 8 bases; nucleotides not matched to a gene: 5. This CDR3 is built from 16 residues. CDR1 and CDR2 (germline): SGHTA, FQGTGA. CDR3 in amino acids: CASSFRRTSGGDEQFF. CDR3 nucleotides: TGTGCCAGCAGCTTCCGCCGGACTAGCGGGGGGGATGAGCAGTTCTTC.

This clonotype was counted a few times. This rearrangement joins TRBV4-3 to TRBJ2-2, with D possibly matching TRBD2 (6 bases). V lost 1 base and J lost 9, with 15 bases in between. Germline CDR1 LGHNA, CDR2 YSLEER. The CDR3 covers 15 residues. The CDR3: CASSQGGSGSRELFF. CDR3 bases: TGCGCCAGCAGCCAAGGCGGTAGCGGTTCCAGGGAGCTGTTTTTT.

A few counts support this clonotype. The chain uses TRBV24-1 and TRBJ2-1; tentative D call: TRBD1 (6 bases). The CDR3 sequence is 13 residues long. Trimming took 2 bases from V and 5 from J, leaving 6 bases between them. Looked up from germline, CDR1 is KGHDR and CDR2 is SFDVKD. DNA of the CDR3: TGTGCCACCAGTGATTGGACAGACAATGAGCAGTTCTTC. Its protein is CATSDWTDNEQFF.

This clonotype has a handful of counts. The chain joins TRBV20-1 to TRBJ2-1, with D unresolved. Germline CDR1 DFQATT, CDR2 SNEGSKA (reference sequence). This CDR3 contains 10 residues. V gave up 4 bases and J gave up 6 bases, with 4 bases separating them. The CDR3 DNA is TGCAGTGCTAAGGGCAATGAGCAGTTCTTC. Amino acid sequence: CSAKGNEQFF.

This clonotype occurred many times. The chain carries TRBV12-3 or TRBV12-4 and TRBJ2-1, with TRBD2 identical over 8 bases. CDR3 length: 13 residues. J lost 7 bases, V lost 6 bases, and 5 bases had no gene match. This CDR3 is CASRWSGGNEQFF. The CDR3, as DNA: TGTGCCAGCAGATGGTCGGGGGGGAATGAGCAGTTCTTC.

This clonotype was picked up a small number of times. The rearrangement uses TRBV20-1 and TRBJ1-2, with TRBD1 matching 9 bases. J was trimmed by 6 bases and V by 5 bases; bases with no gene match: 13. The germline V gene has CDR1 DFQATT and CDR2 SNEGSKA (reference sequence). This CDR3 is built from 15 residues. CDR3 amino acids: CSALDRGLLGDGYTF. In DNA form, the CDR3 reads TGCAGTGCTCTGGACAGGGGCTTGCTCGGTGATGGCTACACCTTC.

The J gene is TRBJ1-1, the V gene TRBV6-6; D unresolved. The CDR3 sequence is 12 residues long. Trimming cost V 8 bases and J 11 bases, with 18 bases left between them. Germline values: CDR1 MNHNY, CDR2 SVGAGI (reference sequence). For the CDR3, the DNA is TGTGCCAGCTATGAACCGCCGTTCTTTGCTTTCTTT. Its protein product is CASYEPPFFAFF.